Listed below are T cell receptor beta chains from one sample, sequenced in a study of blood T cells in healthy people across ages. Using its own MiXCR run on the 5' RACE reads, TCRdb lists one record per CDR3 protein. Of about 770,000 distinct CDR3 sequences listed, under 45% are singletons. Source material: blood. These receptors were collected from a man in his sixties in good health. Each CDR3 is given with its conserved first and last residue. D genes are given only for firm matches. Some rows have no size entry. The others give once, few or many, or a class for an expanded clone.

v_gene	j_gene	abundance	d_gene	CDR3nt	CDR3aa
TRBV4-3	TRBJ1-2	NA	NA	TGCGCCAGCAGCCAAGATAGGCGGACCTATGGCTACACCTTC	CASSQDRRTYGYTF
TRBV10-3	TRBJ2-2	NA	NA	TGTGCCATCAACGGGGGCAACACCGGGGAGCTGTTTTTT	CAINGGNTGELFF
TRBV20-1	TRBJ2-1	NA	NA	TGCAGTGCTCAAGGGAGAGAGACCCAGTTCTTC	CSAQGRETQFF
TRBV25-1	TRBJ1-2	few	NA	TGTGCCAGCAGTGGGGGCAGGATCCCTAACTATGGCTACACCTTC	CASSGGRIPNYGYTF
TRBV20-1	TRBJ1-2	few	NA	TGCAGTGCTAGACTCTGGGGCAGGGCCTATGGCTACACCTTC	CSARLWGRAYGYTF
TRBV10-3	TRBJ2-3	NA	NA	TGTGCCATCAGTGAATCGACTAGTTCGGATACGCAGTATTTT	CAISESTSSDTQYF
TRBV27	TRBJ2-5	few	NA	TGTGCCAGCAGTCCTAACACCGGGACCGGCTTCCAAGAGACCCAGTACTTC	CASSPNTGTGFQETQYF
TRBV2	TRBJ2-3	NA	TRBD1	TGTGCCAGCAGTGAACCGAGGGGGCGCGGTGATACGCAGTATTTT	CASSEPRGRGDTQYF
TRBV20-1	TRBJ1-5	NA	NA	TGCAGTGCTAGAGATAAAAGCAATCAGCCCCAGCATTTT	CSARDKSNQPQHF
TRBV7-9	TRBJ2-3	NA	NA	TGTGCCAGCAGCTTAGGGGACCGGGCCACAGATACGCAGTATTTT	CASSLGDRATDTQYF
TRBV28	TRBJ1-2	NA	NA	TGTGCCAGCAGTACCACGTCCGGGACCGACTATGGCTACACCTTC	CASSTTSGTDYGYTF
TRBV29-1	TRBJ1-1	NA	NA	TGCAGCGTGGTCCGAGGGGGTAACACTGAAGCTTTCTTT	CSVVRGGNTEAFF
TRBV6-2/TRBV6-3	TRBJ1-1	NA	TRBD1	TGTGCCAGCAGGTACAGGGGGGGCACTGAAGCTTTCTTT	CASRYRGGTEAFF
TRBV7-8	TRBJ1-5	few	NA	TGTGCCAGCAGTTCGGACAGAAATCAGCCCCAGCATTTT	CASSSDRNQPQHF
TRBV7-8	TRBJ1-5	few	NA	TGTGCCAGCAGCTTGTCATTCGGGACACCAGATCAGCCCCAGCATTTT	CASSLSFGTPDQPQHF
TRBV6-2/TRBV6-3	TRBJ1-4	NA	TRBD1	TGTGCCAGCAGTCACGGACAGGGGAAGGCTGAAAAACTGTTTTTT	CASSHGQGKAEKLFF
TRBV28	TRBJ2-3	few	TRBD2	TGTGCCAGCAGTCTCCCGGGAGGCAGGGCTAGCACAGATACGCAGTATTTT	CASSLPGGRASTDTQYF
TRBV7-2	TRBJ2-1	NA	TRBD2	TGTGCCAGCAGAGGCCAGCGGGGGGCCTACAATGAGCAGTTCTTC	CASRGQRGAYNEQFF
TRBV6-2/TRBV6-3	TRBJ1-6	few	TRBD1	TGTGCCAGCAGTTATTCCGACAGGGGTTATAATTCACCCCTCCACTTT	CASSYSDRGYNSPLHF
TRBV7-8	TRBJ2-1	few	NA	TGTGCCAGCAGCTTAGCGCTAACGGGGGGCAATAGGGGATCATACAATGAGCAGTTCTTC	CASSLALTGGNRGSYNEQFF
TRBV7-2	TRBJ2-5	NA	TRBD1	TGTGCCAGCAGCACAAGGACAGGGAATTTGAAGACCCAGTACTTC	CASSTRTGNLKTQYF
TRBV20-1	TRBJ1-5	few	NA	TGCAGTGCGATCGACAGCGGTCGTTCATCGCCCCAGCATTTT	CSAIDSGRSSPQHF
TRBV20-1	TRBJ1-1	NA	NA	TGCAGTGCTAGACTCGCGGGTACTGAAGCTTTCTTT	CSARLAGTEAFF
TRBV2	TRBJ2-7	NA	TRBD2	TGTGCCAGCAGAGGGACTAGCGGGGGGTCCTACGAGCAGTACTTC	CASRGTSGGSYEQYF
TRBV12-5	TRBJ2-4	NA	TRBD2	TGTGCTAGTTTCCGGAAACTAGCGGCCAAAAACATTCAGTACTTC	CASFRKLAAKNIQYF
TRBV20-1	TRBJ2-2	few	TRBD2	TGCAGTGCTAGAGATGGGAGGGTTGGAACCGGGGAGCTGTTTTTT	CSARDGRVGTGELFF
TRBV7-2	TRBJ1-5	NA	NA	TGTGCCAGCAGCCTAGGTCGGGGGACAAGGGATAGTCAGCCCCAGCATTTT	CASSLGRGTRDSQPQHF
TRBV10-3	TRBJ2-7	few	NA	TGTGCCATCAGTGAGTCGTATTCAGGGGTGACCTACGAGCAGTACTTC	CAISESYSGVTYEQYF
TRBV5-4	TRBJ2-5	few	NA	TGTGCCAGCAGCTTACGAGCTTCCCAAGAGACCCAGTACTTC	CASSLRASQETQYF
TRBV20-1	TRBJ2-1	NA	NA	TGCAGTGCTAGTCCTCCGTGGATTACAAATGAGCAGTTCTTC	CSASPPWITNEQFF
TRBV20-1	TRBJ2-1	few	TRBD2	TGCAGTGCTCGGGCTAGCGGACTTGAGCAGTTCTTC	CSARASGLEQFF
TRBV20-1	TRBJ2-1	NA	TRBD2	TGCAGTGCTAGAGATCTAACTAGCGGGGACAATGAGCAGTTCTTC	CSARDLTSGDNEQFF
TRBV20-1	TRBJ1-5	NA	NA	TGCAGTGCTAGAGACGGACAGAGGCAAAATCAGCCCCAGCATTTT	CSARDGQRQNQPQHF
TRBV29-1	TRBJ2-1	NA	TRBD2	TGCAGCGTTGCTCAACTAGCGGGAAGCTTGAGTGAGCAGTTCTTC	CSVAQLAGSLSEQFF
TRBV28	TRBJ1-2	NA	NA	TGTGCCAGCAGTTCGGCCGGGGCAGGAAACTATGGCTACACCTTC	CASSSAGAGNYGYTF
TRBV5-1	TRBJ1-2	NA	NA	TGCGCCAGCAGCGCGAACCGGGACCTAAACTATGGCTACACCTTC	CASSANRDLNYGYTF
TRBV20-1	TRBJ2-1	NA	NA	TGCAGTGCTATCTGGAATGAGCAGTTCTTC	CSAIWNEQFF
TRBV28	TRBJ2-5	many	TRBD1	TGTGCCAGCAGTTTATTAGGCAGGGGGGAGACCCAGTACTTC	CASSLLGRGETQYF
TRBV7-2	TRBJ1-2	few	NA	TGTGCCAGCAGCAAAACGACAGAGTACTATGGCTACACCTTC	CASSKTTEYYGYTF
TRBV11-3	TRBJ2-7	many	TRBD2	TGTGCCAGCAGCTTCGGGAGGGGTGGCGAGCAGTACTTC	CASSFGRGGEQYF
TRBV9	TRBJ1-2	NA	TRBD1	TGTGCCAGCAGCGTCACCGGACAGGGGGCCGGCGGCTACACCTTC	CASSVTGQGAGGYTF
TRBV20-1	TRBJ2-2	once	NA	TGCAGTGCTAGCCAAGTGAACACCGGGGAGCTGTTTTTT	CSASQVNTGELFF
TRBV2	TRBJ2-3	NA	NA	TGTGCCAGCAGTGTCCCTAGCAAAATAACAGATACGCAGTATTTT	CASSVPSKITDTQYF
TRBV29-1	TRBJ2-5	NA	NA	TGCAGCGCTTCGGGGAGATCGGCCAAGGAGGCCCAGTACTTC	CSASGRSAKEAQYF
TRBV25-1	TRBJ1-2	NA	NA	TGTGCCGTGGGGCAGCTCTATGGCTACACCTTC	CAVGQLYGYTF
TRBV4-3	TRBJ2-7	NA	NA	TGCGCCAGCAGCCGGTGGCATTTGGGGCGCCTATCCTACGAGCAGTACTTC	CASSRWHLGRLSYEQYF
TRBV9	TRBJ2-1	few	TRBD2	TGTGCCAGCAGCGTAGCTTGGGTTAGCGGGGGTCTAGATGAGCAGTTCTTC	CASSVAWVSGGLDEQFF